Each of the 32 T cell receptor beta chains below was sequenced from the same sample in a study of T-cell reconstitution after alpha-beta-depleted transplantation in children. The TCRbeta library was prepared with unique molecular identifiers. TCRdb re-derived calls from the PCR reads in MiXCR, one entry per CDR3 protein. Here the sample spans some 70,000 distinct CDR3 sequences, 6% to 8% being singletons. The source material was PBMCs from the stem cell graft donor, sampled from the stem cell graft. These TCRs come from a human donor who donated a stem cell graft to a child with acute lymphoblastic leukemia.

This clonotype has at least ten counts. This chain connects TRBV9 to TRBJ2-7; 13 bases are shared with TRBD2. The CDR3 sequence is 15 residues long. The germline V gene encodes CDR1 SGDLS and CDR2 YYNGEE. The J segment lost 6 bases and the V segment lost 2 bases, leaving 5 bases of the junction unmatched. The CDR3 spells CASSVGTSGTSEQYF. The CDR3 bases are TGTGCCAGCAGCGTCGGGACTAGCGGGACGAGCGAGCAGTACTTC.

This clonotype was observed many times. V usage is TRBV7-3 and J usage is TRBJ2-1; 10 nucleotides line up with TRBD2. Germline V gives CDR1 SGHTA, CDR2 FQGTGA. This CDR3 spans 15 amino acids. J lost 7 bases, V lost 5 bases, and 8 bases had no gene match. This chain's CDR3 is CASSPGLAEGNEQFF. The CDR3 region has the DNA TGTGCCAGCAGCCCAGGACTAGCGGAGGGGAATGAGCAGTTCTTC.

V and J are TRBV3-1 and TRBJ2-2; D is perhaps TRBD2 (5 bases). The CDR3 has 16 residues. Trimming took 4 bases from V and 1 from J, leaving 13 bases between them. CDR1 LGHDT and CDR2 YNNKEL come from the germline V gene (reference sequence). Here the CDR3 DNA reads TGTGCCAGCAGCCTACCGCGAGGAGGGAACACCGGGGAGCTGTTTTTT. Translating gives CASSLPRGGNTGELFF. Full variable domain (remainder filled in from reference TRBV3-1 and TRBJ2-2): DTAVSQTPKYLVTQMGNDKSIKCEQNLGHDTMYWYKQDSKKFLKIMFSYNNKELIINETVPNRFSPKSPDKAHLNLHINSLELGDSAVYFCASSLPRGGNTGELFFGEGSRLTVL.

This clonotype was detected many times. V and J are TRBV11-2 and TRBJ2-1, with D possibly matching TRBD2 (6 bases). The CDR3 has 13 residues. Trimming stripped 2 bases from V and 15 bases from J, with 17 bases between. Germline CDR1 and CDR2: SGHAT and FQNNGV. The CDR3 spells CASSLWGTPRVFF. DNA for the CDR3: TGTGCCAGCAGCTTATGGGGGACTCCTCGAGTGTTCTTC.

This clonotype was observed at least ten times. The chain uses TRBV28 and TRBJ2-1; 10 bases align to TRBD2. CDR3 size: 16 residues. Trimming removed 6 bases from V and 7 bases from J; junction bases left unmatched: 12. Germline values: CDR1 MDHEN, CDR2 SYDVKM. The CDR3 DNA reads as TGTGCCAGCAGCTCCCCTAGCGGGAGCGGGTTGAATGAGCAGTTCTTC. Residues: CASSSPSGSGLNEQFF.

This clonotype was observed at least ten times. The rearrangement joins TRBV28 to TRBJ1-5; the D is unclear. Trimming took off 5 bases at V and 0 bases at J, with 11 bases between the two ends. CDR1 is MDHEN, CDR2 SYDVKM, per germline. This CDR3 is 15 amino acids long. The CDR3 DNA sequence: TGTGCCAGCAGTCCGACCTCCCCTAGCAATCAGCCCCAGCATTTT. This translates into CASSPTSPSNQPQHF.

This clonotype has at least ten counts. The gene calls are TRBV7-6 and TRBJ1-1; D is perhaps TRBD1 (5 bases). The V end was cut by 5 bases, the J end by 4 bases, with 23 bases between. CDR3 size: 17 residues. The germline V gene encodes CDR1 SGHVS and CDR2 FNYEAQ. The DNA of the CDR3 is TGTGCCAGCAGCCCCTCGGGGCAGGGCACGGTGGGCACTGAAGCTTTCTTT. It specifies CASSPSGQGTVGTEAFF.

In this sample, this clonotype is medium-sized. The chain employs TRBV12-3 or TRBV12-4 and TRBJ1-1; the D is unclear. The CDR3 totals 11 residues. The V gene lost 6 bases and the J gene lost 4 bases, with 6 bases spanning the gap. The CDR3 here is CASSQTTEAFF. In DNA form, the CDR3 reads TGTGCCAGCAGCCAAACCACTGAAGCTTTCTTT.

This clonotype was observed many times. The chain is built from TRBV20-1 and TRBJ2-1; 7 bases match TRBD2. The CDR3 loop spans 12 amino acids. V was clipped by 5 bases and J by 5 bases; unmatched bases: 3. Germline assignment: CDR1 DFQATT and CDR2 SNEGSKA (reference sequence). The CDR3 reads CSAGGGNNEQFF. The CDR3 DNA reads TGCAGTGCTGGGGGGGGGAACAATGAGCAGTTCTTC.

Many counts were recorded for this clonotype. This rearrangement joins TRBV5-1 to TRBJ1-4, with D maybe TRBD1 (6 bases). Trimming took 2 bases from V and 8 from J, leaving 22 bases between them. The CDR3 loop spans 17 amino acids. CDR1 is SGHRS and CDR2 is YFSETQ in the germline V gene. CDR3 DNA: TGCGCCAGCAGCTTAGGATTCGGAACAGGGCGGGAGGAAAAACTGTTTTTT. It yields the protein CASSLGFGTGREEKLFF.

The chain is built from TRBV3-1 and TRBJ2-5; 8 bases agree with TRBD2. Germline V gene data show CDR1 as LGHDT and CDR2 as YNNKEL (reference sequence). The junction had 4 bases not matched to a gene; V was cut back by 0 bases and J by 4 bases. The CDR3 extends over 15 amino acids. CDR3 loop: CASSQESSGRETQYF. CDR3 sequence (DNA): TGTGCCAGCAGCCAAGAATCAAGCGGGAGAGAGACCCAGTACTTC.

This clonotype came up many times. V is TRBV6-5 and J is TRBJ1-5, with D unresolved. Germline assignment: CDR1 MNHEY and CDR2 SVGAGI. The CDR3 runs to 13 residues. Trimming pared 6 bases from V and 2 bases from J, leaving 8 bases between. This CDR3 is CASSPLRNQPQHF. DNA for the CDR3: TGTGCCAGCAGCCCCCTTCGCAATCAGCCCCAGCATTTT.

Many counts were recorded for this clonotype. The V gene is TRBV7-2, the J gene TRBJ1-1, with D unresolved. The CDR3 spans 13 residues. CDR1 SGHTA and CDR2 FQGNSA come from the germline V gene. Trimming removed 5 bases from V and 1 base from J, with 8 bases in between. CDR3 in DNA: TGTGCCAGCAGCCCCGGGAGGAACACTGAAGCTTTCTTT. As protein: CASSPGRNTEAFF.

At least ten counts were recorded for this clonotype. This chain connects TRBV28 to TRBJ2-7, with TRBD1 matching over 9 bases. Per the germline V gene, CDR1 is MDHEN and CDR2 is SYDVKM. The CDR3 contains 14 residues. V shed 5 bases and J 6 bases; nucleotides not matched to a gene: 8. CDR3 loop: CASSTGTGFFEQYF. The CDR3 coding sequence is TGTGCCAGCAGTACCGGGACAGGGTTTTTCGAGCAGTACTTC.

The CDR3 here is CSVVTGTSYEQYF. The CDR3 nucleotides are TGCAGCGTTGTGACAGGGACGAGCTACGAGCAGTACTTC. The gene calls are TRBV29-1 and TRBJ2-7; 7 bases align to TRBD1. Losses at the gene ends were 4 bases for V and 3 bases for J; bases not matched to a gene: 6. The CDR3 has 13 amino acids. The germline V gene encodes CDR1 SQVTM and CDR2 ANQGSEA.

Concerning this clonotype: One end of the junction does not line up with germline, which may come from a read error. The chain combines TRBV12-3 or TRBV12-4 with TRBJ1-1; 7 nucleotides agree with TRBD1. The CDR3 has 14 residues. The CDR3 sequence: CASRGQLMNSEPFF. The CDR3 DNA is TGTGCCAGCAGGGGACAGCTCATGAACTCTGAACCTTTCTTT.

This clonotype was recorded at least ten times. This CDR3 is CSAMMTGTYEQYF. In nucleotides, the CDR3 is TGCAGTGCTATGATGACAGGGACCTACGAGCAGTACTTC. The genes are TRBV20-1 and TRBJ2-7; 7 bases agree with TRBD1. The CDR3 totals 13 residues. V was pared by 4 bases and J by 2 bases, with 5 bases of the junction left unmatched. The germline CDR1 and CDR2 sequences are DFQATT and SNEGSKA (reference sequence).

This clonotype was seen at least ten times. The V and J genes are TRBV2 and TRBJ2-7; D is unresolved. V dropped 3 bases and J dropped 3 bases, with 9 bases sitting between them. CDR1 and CDR2 (germline): SNHLY, FYNNEI. The CDR3 sequence is 13 residues long. CDR3 in DNA: TGTGCCAGCAGTGACAGACTGGGCTACGAGCAGTACTTC. The encoded protein is CASSDRLGYEQYF.

This clonotype has ten or more counts. V is TRBV15 and J is TRBJ2-3; TRBD1 might be the D (5 bases). Germline CDR1 reads LNHNV; CDR2 reads YYDKDF (reference sequence). The CDR3 spans 15 residues. V dropped 3 bases and J dropped 6 bases, with 16 bases sitting between them. CDR3 sequence reads: CATSSSWAGADTQYF. CDR3 DNA sequence: TGTGCCACCAGCAGCTCGTGGGCTGGGGCTGATACGCAGTATTTT.

This clonotype was recorded many times. This chain links TRBV6-2 or TRBV6-3 with TRBJ2-7; D not certain. This CDR3 has 17 residues. Germline V gene lookup returns CDR1 MNHEY and CDR2 SVGEGT. The V end was cut by 2 bases, the J end by 5 bases, with 22 bases between. The CDR3 loop is CASSYTLWTENDDEQYF. CDR3 coding DNA: TGTGCCAGCAGTTACACTCTTTGGACGGAAAACGATGACGAGCAGTACTTC.

A few counts support this clonotype. This chain links TRBV11-2 with TRBJ2-7; 9 bases match TRBD2. Germline assignment: CDR1 SGHAT and CDR2 FQNNGV. J lost 0 bases, V lost 5 bases, and 14 bases had no gene match. The CDR3 contains 18 residues. CDR3 region: CASSHGLAGRQSSYEQYF. In DNA, the CDR3 is TGTGCCAGCAGCCATGGGCTAGCGGGGCGCCAAAGCTCCTACGAGCAGTACTTC.

This clonotype was counted many times. The rearrangement joins TRBV11-2 to TRBJ1-1; no firm D call. The ends were cut back, 1 base at V and 1 base at J, with 7 bases in the middle. Per the germline V gene, CDR1 is SGHAT and CDR2 is FQNNGV. This CDR3 region has 14 residues. The CDR3 DNA sequence: TGTGCCAGCAGCTTAGGACGCACGAACACTGAAGCTTTCTTT. It encodes CASSLGRTNTEAFF.

This clonotype appeared a few times. The chain joins TRBV28 to TRBJ2-7; D remains ambiguous. V lost 5 bases and J 6 bases, leaving 14 bases between the germline ends. CDR1 is MDHEN and CDR2 is SYDVKM in the germline V gene. The CDR3 has 13 amino acids. DNA for the CDR3: TGTGCCAGCAGTCCCGCGGCCAGGCGCGAGCAGTACTTC. Protein sequence: CASSPAARREQYF.

This chain joins TRBV7-9 and TRBJ2-1; the D gene is possibly TRBD2 (6 bases). Between the trimmed V and J ends, which lost 5 bases and 2 bases, there was a span of 16 bases. Germline loops: CDR1 SEHNR, CDR2 FQNEAQ (reference sequence). The CDR3 is 16 residues long. DNA for the CDR3: TGTGCCAGCAGCAGCCGGGACGGGGGAACCTACAATGAGCAGTTCTTC. Translated, it gives CASSSRDGGTYNEQFF.

The sample holds many counts of this clonotype. The chain recombines TRBV5-1 with TRBJ1-1, with TRBD1 matching 8 bases. CDR1 and CDR2 from the germline V gene are SGHRS and YFSETQ. There are 14 residues in the CDR3. V dropped 0 bases and J dropped 5; count of bases not matched to a gene: 3. DNA for the CDR3: TGCGCCAGCAGCTTGGCAGGGGGCTTTACTGAAGCTTTCTTT. Encoded protein: CASSLAGGFTEAFF.

This clonotype was counted at least ten times. The CDR3 nucleotides are TGTGCTAGTGGTCCCCGGGACAGGGTCCAAGAGACCCAGTACTTC. Translated, it gives CASGPRDRVQETQYF. The chain has TRBV12-5 and TRBJ2-5, with 9 bases lining up with TRBD1. CDR3 length: 15 residues. V gave up 5 bases and J gave up 1 base; unmatched junction bases: 5. CDR1 is LGHNT and CDR2 is FRNRAP in the germline V gene.

In its sample, this clonotype was seen many times. This chain connects TRBV7-9 to TRBJ1-2, with D possibly matching TRBD1 (6 bases). Germline V CDR1 and CDR2: SEHNR, FQNEAQ (reference sequence). The CDR3 consists of 13 residues. Trimming pared 5 bases from V and 3 bases from J, leaving 10 bases between. As DNA, the CDR3 is TGTGCCAGCAGCCCAAGACAGGACTATGGCTACACCTTC. It encodes CASSPRQDYGYTF.

In this sample, this clonotype turned up many times. The chain joins TRBV7-8 to TRBJ1-6; TRBD1 might be the D (6 bases). From germline, CDR1 is SGHVS and CDR2 FQNEAQ. The CDR3 runs 16 residues. The germline V and J ends were trimmed by 1 base and 6 bases, with 13 bases remaining between them. This CDR3 reads CASSLVGAQGNSPLHF. The CDR3, as DNA: TGTGCCAGCAGCTTAGTGGGGGCGCAGGGTAATTCACCCCTCCACTTT. The full variable domain, in which reference TRBV7-8 and TRBJ1-6 provide the parts outside the CDR3, is GAGVSQSPRYKVAKRGQDVALRCDPISGHVSLFWYQQALGQGPEFLTYFQNEAQLDKSGLPSDRFFAERPEGSVSTLKIQRTQQEDSAVYLCASSLVGAQGNSPLHFGNGTRLTVT.

This clonotype was counted many times. Here the CDR3 reads CASSFWGTSEWTGAFF. The CDR3 DNA reads as TGTGCCAGCAGTTTTTGGGGCACCTCCGAATGGACGGGGGCTTTCTTT. The chain employs TRBV12-3 or TRBV12-4 and TRBJ1-1; D perhaps matches TRBD1 (5 bases). The CDR3 covers 16 residues. Trimming pared 3 bases from V and 11 bases from J, leaving 25 bases between.

This clonotype was detected many times. The V call is TRBV9, the J call TRBJ1-5; a weak D match, TRBD1 (5 bases). This CDR3 is 14 amino acids long. Germline V lookup: CDR1 SGDLS, CDR2 YYNGEE. Deletions cut 4 bases from V and 0 bases from J, with 8 bases between. This CDR3 is CASSLGDSNQPQHF. The CDR3 DNA sequence: TGTGCCAGCAGCCTGGGGGATAGCAATCAGCCCCAGCATTTT.

The chain links TRBV4-1 to TRBJ2-3, with a possible D match to TRBD1 (6 bases). With 1 base removed from V and 7 bases from J, the gap between germline ends came to 15 bases. In germline, CDR1 is MGHRA, CDR2 YSYEKL. The CDR3 consists of 15 residues. The CDR3 DNA reads as TGCGCCAGCAGCCAAGGACCCAGGGGACCATATACGCAGTATTTT. As protein: CASSQGPRGPYTQYF.

This clonotype has a count of ten or more. The chain is built from TRBV5-1 and TRBJ2-3; TRBD2 aligns across 10 bases. CDR1 and CDR2 from the germline V gene are SGHRS and YFSETQ. CDR3 length: 16 residues. The J segment lost 4 bases and the V segment lost 4 bases, leaving 9 bases of the junction unmatched. The chain's CDR3 is CASSKLSGGAADTQYF. CDR3 in DNA: TGCGCCAGCAGCAAACTCAGCGGGGGGGCCGCAGATACGCAGTATTTT.